Below, one T cell receptor beta chain is given with its context. The antigen remains undetermined. In TCRdb, the PCR reads were re-called with MiXCR into one record per CDR3 protein. The table includes 15,000 to 20,000 distinct CDR3 sequences, 55% to 65% detected once. This sample was included in a study of vaccination and CD4 T cells after COVID-19. Whole-study context: Samples taken post-COVID came a median approximately 100 days after diagnosis, ranging from 35 to 161. General study points: Spike mono-reactivity was the property of 304 of 307 vaccine-specific clones in convalescent patients. The appearance of a median approximately 90% of reactive clones in convalescent patients occurred only post-vaccination.

CDR3 length equals 14 residues. V dropped 6 bases and J dropped 3 bases, with 13 bases sitting between them. From germline, CDR1 is SGHVS and CDR2 FQNEAQ. This sample comprised CD4+ T cells from blood, obtained before SARS-CoV-2 vaccination. The chain links TRBV7-8 to TRBJ2-3; D gene unclear. This TCR derives from a human donor who had recovered from COVID-19. This chain's CDR3 is CASSTRTETDTQYF. The CDR3 DNA reads as TGTGCCAGCAGTACCAGGACGGAGACAGATACGCAGTATTTT.